This is a list of T cell receptor beta chains from one sample in a study of shared clonotypes between healthy human individuals. Some clones are missing from TCRdb's copy, which holds only in-frame ones; the method was immunoSEQ multiplex PCR. The sample consists of 100,000 or so clones, roughly 70% of them appearing once. Sequencing was done on a sample of memory CD8+ T cells sorted from blood. These receptors all come from a woman between 25 and 40 years old in good health. CDR3s include the opening cysteine and the closing phenylalanine or tryptophan.

v_gene	j_gene	CDR3aa
TRBV6-6	TRBJ2-3	CASSPLRQGSTDTQYF
TRBV18	TRBJ1-2	CASSPTSDRVSYGYTF
TRBV13	TRBJ2-3	CASSLGMALDTQYF
TRBV27	TRBJ2-3	CASSLEGGTQYF
TRBV27	TRBJ2-1	CASKLGLAGNNEQFF
TRBV6-5	TRBJ2-4	CASSYSFEDIQYF
TRBV27	TRBJ2-7	CASSFSGTSYEQYF
TRBV28	TRBJ2-2	CASSLFRGRTTGELFF
TRBV7-9	TRBJ2-7	CASSPGFSRHYEQYF
TRBV18	TRBJ2-7	CASRGARPSYEQYF
TRBV4-2	TRBJ1-2	CASSQEVGSYGYTF
TRBV5-1	TRBJ2-1	CASSLLSNNEQFF
TRBV27	TRBJ2-7	CASSLDSGSFYEQYF
TRBV25-1	TRBJ2-7	CASSELGDRGPYEQYF
TRBV7-9	TRBJ1-5	CASSLGTGANQPQHF
TRBV6-1	TRBJ2-7	CASSEMRTSGSPLREQYF
TRBV13	TRBJ2-7	CASSLTGFYEQYF
TRBV4-1	TRBJ2-7	CASSQEERHYEQYF
TRBV28	TRBJ1-5	CASSFWEGWSSRDRTRQPQHF
TRBV4-1	TRBJ1-1	CASSQVFRRVDTEAFF
TRBV9	TRBJ1-5	CASSVAGGDQPQHF
TRBV29-1	TRBJ2-3	CSVTPGQADTQYF
TRBV4-2	TRBJ2-3	CASSQDRGGGSDTQYF
TRBV29-1	TRBJ2-7	CSVSDFRGSGYEQYF